In its sample, the clone carrying this T cell receptor (beta chain) was seen many times. Its antigen is unknown. Alpha and beta constant-region primers primed reverse transcription of around 550 ng RNA. Separate chain-specific third strand synthesis with multiplexing indices produced the alpha and beta libraries. Each molecule carried a 12-nucleotide identifier made of two joined random hexamers added before amplification. TCRdb redid the calling of the 5' RACE reads with MiXCR, one entry per CDR3 protein. The repertoire includes around 7,100 distinct CDR3 sequences, approximately 11% of them detected once, and 20% to 30% sits in the top ten. The record originates from a study of HIV-infected patients and healthy controls. Overall study context: No general T-cell lymphocytopenia was present, and per-chain CDR3 totals resembled those of controls.

Findings and caveats of the study: In HIV-infected patients, the apparent post-therapy Gini index recovery did not replicate in size-matched data.

The CDR3 length is 17 residues. J was trimmed by 3 bases and V by 5 bases; bases with no gene match: 14. The germline CDR1 and CDR2 sequences are LNHDA and SQIVND (reference sequence). The repertoire came from unfractionated whole blood and reflected all unsorted peripheral T cells. Exclusions covered tumors, febrile or AIDS-related illness, and hepatitis B or C coinfection. The TCR was taken from an adult with HIV infection. This sample comprised blood, obtained before antiretroviral therapy. The genes are TRBV19 and TRBJ1-2; 8 positions agree with TRBD1. CDR3 sequence: CASSLPGQANFYYGYTF. For the CDR3, the DNA is TGTGCCAGTAGTTTACCGGGACAGGCAAACTTTTACTATGGCTACACCTTC. The variable domain in full, with the rest retrieved from reference TRBV19 and TRBJ1-2, is DGGITQSPKYLFRKEGQNVTLSCEQNLNHDAMYWYRQDPGQGLRLIYYSQIVNDFQKGDIAEGYSVSREKKESFPLTVTSAQKNPTAFYLCASSLPGQANFYYGYTFGSGTRLTVV.